Listed here are 29 T cell receptor beta chains from one sample, sequenced in a study of blood T cells in healthy people across ages. Sample-barcoded 5' priming and a J-beta primer mix drove a second PCR of 7 to 11 cycles. TCRdb recomputed calls from the 5' RACE reads with MiXCR, one row per CDR3 protein. The table shows some 700,000 distinct CDR3 sequences, with roughly 47% occurring only once. The source material was blood. The receptors derive from a woman in her fifties or sixties in good health.

This chain uses TRBV12-3 or TRBV12-4 with TRBJ2-5; D might be TRBD2 (6 bases). The CDR3 has 17 amino acids. Trimming left V 4 bases short and J 4 bases short, with 22 bases between. The CDR3 region has the DNA TGTGCCAGCAGTTCAACGGAGGGGATTGATTTTGGAGAGACCCAGTACTTC. Translating gives CASSSTEGIDFGETQYF.

The rearrangement links TRBV28 to TRBJ2-1; D remains unclear. From germline, CDR1 is MDHEN and CDR2 SYDVKM. The V gene lost 6 bases and the J gene lost 13 bases, with 22 bases spanning the gap. The CDR3 length is 14 residues. The CDR3 nucleotides read TGTGCCAGCAGCCTTGCAGGAGTTCAAGAGACCCAGTTCTTC. Its translation is CASSLAGVQETQFF.

This clonotype showed up many times. This chain connects TRBV29-1 to TRBJ2-7; 11 positions agree with TRBD2. The CDR3 spans 14 residues. The V gene end was trimmed by 7 bases and the J gene end by 0 bases; junction bases not matched to a gene: 5. Germline lookup yields CDR1 SQVTM and CDR2 ANQGSEA. DNA for the CDR3: TGCAGCGCCCTGGGACTAGCGGTCTCCTACGAGCAGTACTTC. Translated, it gives CSALGLAVSYEQYF.

This clonotype was recorded at least ten times. The chain recombines TRBV29-1 with TRBJ2-7; D call uncertain. The CDR3 has 12 residues. Trimming cost V 0 bases and J 9 bases, with 12 bases left between them. Germline loops: CDR1 SQVTM, CDR2 ANQGSEA. CDR3 DNA sequence: TGCAGCGTTGAAGATGCTGGGGTCGGGCAGTACTTC. This encodes CSVEDAGVGQYF.

The chain links TRBV11-2 to TRBJ2-1, with 9 nucleotides matching TRBD1. The CDR3 runs to 15 residues. Trimming removed 1 base from V and 7 bases from J; junction bases left unmatched: 5. Per the germline V gene, CDR1 is SGHAT and CDR2 is FQNNGV. Written as DNA, the CDR3 is TGTGCCAGCAGCTTAGCTGGGACAGGGCTAAATGAGCAGTTCTTC. Translating it yields CASSLAGTGLNEQFF.

This chain joins TRBV28 and TRBJ2-4; 7 nucleotides align to TRBD1. The J call may be faulty, since TRBJ2-7 better matches the DNA end. CDR1 and CDR2 from the germline V gene are MDHEN and SYDVKM. CDR3 length equals 13 residues. Here the CDR3 DNA reads TGTGCCAGCAAACGGGGACAGCCCTACGAGCAGTACTTC. Amino acid sequence: CASKRGQPYEQYF.

CDR3 region: CASSFKAGYADTQYF. Here the CDR3 DNA reads TGTGCCAGCAGCTTCAAGGCGGGGTATGCAGATACGCAGTATTTT. The genes are TRBV7-9 and TRBJ2-3; perhaps TRBD2 as D (6 bases). Trimming left V 3 bases short and J 4 bases short, with 14 bases between. The germline V gene has CDR1 SEHNR and CDR2 FQNEAQ (reference sequence). This CDR3 is 15 amino acids long.

V usage is TRBV2 and J usage is TRBJ2-1; possible D gene TRBD2, 5 bases. The CDR3 has 12 residues. Germline CDR1 is SNHLY and CDR2 is FYNNEI. V lost 7 bases and J 8 bases, leaving 12 bases between the germline ends. CDR3 sequence: CASNVLRDEQFF. CDR3 DNA: TGTGCCAGCAATGTGCTGAGGGATGAGCAGTTCTTC.

This clonotype was seen more than once but under ten times. The rearrangement joins TRBV10-3 to TRBJ2-7; 13 nucleotides match TRBD2. V shed 5 bases and J 3 bases; nucleotides not matched to a gene: 13. The CDR3 is 18 amino acids. Germline CDR1 ENHRY, CDR2 SYGVKD. The CDR3 reads CAISPTQGLAGEGYEQYF. In nucleotides, the CDR3 is TGTGCCATCAGTCCGACACAAGGACTAGCGGGAGAGGGCTACGAGCAGTACTTC.

This clonotype came up a few times. The gene calls are TRBV20-1 and TRBJ1-2; 7 bases line up with TRBD1. This CDR3 is 14 amino acids long. Looked up from germline, CDR1 is DFQATT and CDR2 is SNEGSKA (reference sequence). With 4 bases clipped from V and 8 bases from J, the junction kept 13 bases outside the gene matches. The CDR3: CSAIGGGTGEGYTF. CDR3 DNA: TGCAGTGCTATCGGGGGGGGAACAGGGGAGGGCTACACCTTC.

The rearrangement joins TRBV7-2 to TRBJ2-3; TRBD2 matches at 8 bases. This CDR3 has 16 amino acids. The germline V gene encodes CDR1 SGHTA and CDR2 FQGNSA. Unmatched junction bases numbered 9, after V lost 3 bases and J lost 4 bases. CDR3 amino acids: CASSFTSGSNSDTQYF. CDR3 nucleotides: TGTGCCAGCAGCTTCACCAGCGGGAGTAACTCAGATACGCAGTATTTT.

CDR3 region: CASSLHPVQETQYF. For the CDR3, the DNA is TGTGCCAGCAGCTTACATCCAGTTCAAGAGACCCAGTACTTC. V and J are TRBV13 and TRBJ2-5, with D uncertain. CDR3 length equals 14 residues. Germline CDR1 reads PRHDT; CDR2 reads FYEKMQ (reference sequence). Deletions cut 2 bases from V and 2 bases from J, with 9 bases between. The full variable domain, completed using reference TRBV13 and TRBJ2-5, is AAGVIQSPRHLIKEKRETATLKCYPIPRHDTVYWYQQGPGQDPQFLISFYEKMQSDKGSIPDRFSAQQFSDYHSELNMSSLELGDSALYFCASSLHPVQETQYFGPGTRLLVL.

The V call is TRBV6-2 or TRBV6-3, the J call TRBJ2-7; the D gene is possibly TRBD1 (5 bases). The V end was cut by 5 bases, the J end by 0 bases, with 14 bases between. Germline V gives CDR1 MNHEY, CDR2 SVGEGT. The CDR3 runs 15 residues. CDR3 in DNA: TGTGCCAGCAGTCTCTCCCCGGACACCTCCTACGAGCAGTACTTC. Protein sequence: CASSLSPDTSYEQYF.

This rearrangement joins TRBV10-3 to TRBJ2-3; TRBD1 matches 8 bases. CDR1 ENHRY and CDR2 SYGVKD come from the germline V gene. This CDR3 comprises 16 residues. Trimming removed 3 bases from V and 0 bases from J; junction bases left unmatched: 5. The CDR3: CAISELGQVSTDTQYF. CDR3 sequence (DNA): TGTGCCATCAGTGAACTGGGACAGGTTAGCACAGATACGCAGTATTTT.

Points on this clonotype: A much larger clone differs by one base, so this may be a read error. The chain has TRBV3-1 and TRBJ2-3; possible D gene TRBD1, 6 bases. This CDR3 is built from 13 residues. The ends were cut back, 4 bases at V and 4 bases at J, with 9 bases in the middle. Germline CDR1 reads LGHDT; CDR2 reads YNNKEL (reference sequence). DNA of the CDR3: TGTGCCAGCAGCCGAGAGGGGGCAGATACGCAGTATTTT. Translated: CASSREGADTQYF.

The J gene is TRBJ2-5, the V gene TRBV7-6, with TRBD1 matching over 8 bases. Germline V gene data show CDR1 as SGHVS and CDR2 as FNYEAQ. V lost 1 base and J lost 0; bases outside the gene matches: 4. This CDR3 has 16 amino acids. CDR3 nucleotides: TGTGCCAGCAGCTTAGGTCGGACAGGGTACCAAGAGACCCAGTACTTC. This sequence encodes CASSLGRTGYQETQYF.

This clonotype was observed a handful of times. This chain links TRBV4-3 with TRBJ2-2, with D possibly being TRBD1 or TRBD2 (5 bases each). CDR3 length equals 15 residues. V lost 3 bases and J 3 bases, leaving 11 bases between the germline ends. Germline lookup yields CDR1 LGHNA and CDR2 YSLEER. CDR3 coding DNA: TGCGCCAGCAGCCATCCGGGGCTTTACACCGGGGAGCTGTTTTTT. Translated, it gives CASSHPGLYTGELFF.

At least ten counts were recorded for this clonotype. The rearrangement joins TRBV5-5 to TRBJ2-1; 10 bases agree with TRBD2. The CDR3 runs 17 residues. The germline V gene encodes CDR1 SGHKS and CDR2 YYEKEE (reference sequence). V lost 0 bases and J lost 8; bases outside the gene matches: 11. The CDR3 DNA sequence: TGTGCCAGCAGCTTGGAGTTACGGACTAGCGGCGAATATGAGCAGTTCTTC. As protein: CASSLELRTSGEYEQFF.

The chain carries TRBV5-1 and TRBJ2-1, with 8 nucleotides matching TRBD2. CDR3 length equals 15 residues. The J segment lost 4 bases and the V segment lost 5 bases, leaving 8 bases of the junction unmatched. Germline-derived CDR1 and CDR2 are SGHRS and YFSETQ. The CDR3 DNA follows: TGCGCCAGCAGGGAAGCTAGCGGGCCATACAATGAGCAGTTCTTC. It yields the protein CASREASGPYNEQFF.

A few counts support this clonotype. This chain uses TRBV7-3 with TRBJ2-1; 10 bases are shared with TRBD2. Unmatched junction bases numbered 4, after V lost 2 bases and J lost 3 bases. This CDR3 has 16 amino acids. Germline CDR1 SGHTA, CDR2 FQGTGA. CDR3 in amino acids: CASSLGTSGDYNEQFF. The CDR3 DNA reads TGTGCCAGCAGCTTAGGCACTAGCGGGGACTACAATGAGCAGTTCTTC.

CDR3 residues: CASSVTSGSSYEQFF. The CDR3 coding sequence is TGTGCCAGCAGCGTCACTAGCGGGAGTAGCTATGAGCAGTTCTTC. The chain combines TRBV9 with TRBJ2-1, with TRBD2 identical over 11 bases. V was pared by 2 bases and J by 8 bases, with 6 bases of the junction left unmatched. The CDR3 runs to 15 residues. Per the germline V gene, CDR1 is SGDLS and CDR2 is YYNGEE.

This clonotype was observed many times. In DNA, the CDR3 is TGCAGCGTTGAAGGGTTCACGGGGGGACTCACCTACAATGAGCAGTTCTTC. Encoded protein: CSVEGFTGGLTYNEQFF. The J gene is TRBJ2-1, the V gene TRBV29-1; 7 positions match TRBD2. V lost 1 base to trimming and J lost 2 bases; unmatched junction nucleotides: 11. Looked up from germline, CDR1 is SQVTM and CDR2 is ANQGSEA. The CDR3 is 17 amino acids.

In its sample, this clonotype was seen once. This could be a read error, since a much larger clone is one nucleotide away. The rearrangement uses TRBV7-2 and TRBJ2-3, with 7 bases that match TRBD2. The CDR3 runs to 13 residues. Looked up from germline, CDR1 is SGHTA and CDR2 is FQGNSA. CDR3 residues: CASSRDYTGTQYF. In nucleotides, the CDR3 is TGTGCCAGCAGCCGGGACTACACAGGTACGCAGTATTTT.

This chain joins TRBV7-2 and TRBJ1-4; no clear D gene. The CDR3 contains 15 residues. The V gene lost 3 bases and the J gene lost 4 bases, with 12 bases spanning the gap. Per germline, CDR1 SGHTA and CDR2 FQGNSA. The CDR3 loop is CASSLRDSFNEKLFF. The CDR3, as DNA: TGTGCCAGCAGCTTGAGAGATTCTTTTAATGAAAAACTGTTTTTT. The full variable domain, rest sourced from reference TRBV7-2 and TRBJ1-4, is GAGVSQSPSNKVTEKGKDVELRCDPISGHTALYWYRQSLGQGLEFLIYFQGNSAPDKSGLPSDRFSAERTGGSVSTLTIQRTQQEDSAVYLCASSLRDSFNEKLFFGSGTQLSVL.

This clonotype was picked up one time. With a much larger clone just one base away, this may be a read error. The rearrangement links TRBV7-2 to TRBJ2-5; 8 nucleotides agree with TRBD2. Germline CDR1 SGHTA, CDR2 FQGNSA. V trimming: 6 bases; J trimming: 11 bases; junction bases outside the gene matches: 17. The CDR3 extends over 15 amino acids. The CDR3 region is CASRIPGGPYNEQYF. The CDR3 DNA sequence: TGTGCCAGCAGAATTCCGGGAGGGCCCTACAATGAGCAGTACTTC. Combining the CDR3 with reference TRBV7-2 and TRBJ2-5 gives the whole variable domain GAGVSQSPSNKVTEKGKDVELRCDPISGHTALYWYRQSLGQGLEFLIYFQGNSAPDKSGLPSDRFSAERTGGSVSTLTIQRTQQEDSAVYLCASRIPGGPYNEQYFGPGTRLLVL.

The chain combines TRBV13 with TRBJ2-7, with 12 bases aligning to TRBD2. The V segment lost 5 bases and the J segment 1 base; nucleotides outside the gene matches: 6. This CDR3 has 16 residues. CDR1 and CDR2 from the germline V gene are PRHDT and FYEKMQ (reference sequence). The CDR3 protein is CASSPSGRAISYEQYF. The CDR3 DNA reads as TGTGCCAGCAGCCCTAGCGGGAGGGCCATATCCTACGAGCAGTACTTC.

The rearrangement joins TRBV11-2 to TRBJ2-5; TRBD1 might be the D (5 bases). Gene TRBJ2-1 matches the end of the DNA better, so the J call may be wrong. Germline loops: CDR1 SGHAT, CDR2 FQNNGV. The CDR3 consists of 15 residues. As DNA, the CDR3 is TGTGCCAGCAGCGAAATAACAGGTTTCCAAGAGACCCAGTTCTTC. This sequence encodes CASSEITGFQETQFF.

The V call is TRBV11-2, the J call TRBJ1-2; D gene uncertain. Germline assignment: CDR1 SGHAT and CDR2 FQNNGV. The CDR3 is 13 amino acids. Trimming took 2 bases from V and 3 from J, leaving 7 bases between them. CDR3 coding DNA: TGTGCCAGCAGCTTAACCCCCGACTATGGCTACACCTTC. The encoded protein is CASSLTPDYGYTF.

In its sample, this clonotype was seen a few times. The chain links TRBV3-1 to TRBJ2-1, with TRBD2 matching 15 bases. The CDR3 runs to 20 residues. Germline V CDR1 and CDR2: LGHDT, YNNKEL (reference sequence). The ends lost 4 bases at V and 0 bases at J; junction bases unmatched: 10. The CDR3 DNA reads TGTGCCAGCAGCCTTTTGAGGACTAGCGGGAGGGCGAGCTCCTACAATGAGCAGTTCTTC. Translated: CASSLLRTSGRASSYNEQFF.